This TCR beta chain was identified in a study of vaccination and CD4 T cells after COVID-19. The CDR3 has 11 residues. V was pared by 3 bases and J by 1 base, with 4 bases between. Germline loops: CDR1 DFQATT, CDR2 SNEGSKA (reference sequence). The time point is: late sampling 161 to 241 days after vaccination in a few convalescent patients. Treatment denoted: roughly 10-day PBMC culture with coronavirus spike peptide pools or control peptides (ViraFEST assay). Half the growth medium was swapped for new IL-2 medium on days 3 and 7. This clonotype has a handful of counts. Its antigen remains unidentified. The assay that was used to sequence DNA from cultured CD4+ T cells was the Oncomine TCR Beta short-read assay. One entry per CDR3 protein results from TCRdb running MiXCR on the PCR reads. The profile shows fewer than 25,000 distinct CDR3 sequences, around two fifths of them singletons.

Here the sequenced sample was CD4+ T cells from blood, cultured in vitro, taken about 7 months after SARS-CoV-2 vaccination. The chain couples TRBV20-1 to TRBJ2-7; D ambiguous. This sequence originates from a human donor who had recovered from COVID-19. The CDR3 here is CSARGSYEQYF. DNA for the CDR3: TGCAGTGCTAGGGGGTCCTACGAGCAGTACTTC.